This record concerns one T cell receptor beta chain sequence. The germline V gene has CDR1 MNHNS and CDR2 SASEGT. V shed 2 bases and J 12 bases; nucleotides not matched to a gene: 8. This CDR3 has 15 residues. This specimen belongs to a study of Ad26.COV2.S vaccination and SARS-CoV-2 variants. Sample treatment: around 19 received Ad26.COV2.S at low or high dose, single or two shots; about 5 received placebo; per-sample allocation not given. Specimens were obtained on day 63 following the first vaccine or placebo injection. This table comes from immunoSEQ multiplex PCR, and its TCRdb copy is limited to in-frame clones, with some not included. The table records about 240,000 clones, approximately 87% of them present only once.

This sequence joins TRBV6-1 and TRBJ2-1; 12 bases align to TRBD2. Source: peripheral blood, taken in a trial of Ad26.COV2.S vaccine versus placebo. The receptor was derived from a person aged 18-60 years who received the Ad26.COV2.S COVID-19 vaccine or a placebo. The CDR3 spells CASSESSGGAGTQFF. CDR3 nucleotide sequence: TGTGCCAGCAGTGAATCTAGCGGGGGGGCCGGTACGCAGTTCTTC.